The source of this TCR beta chain is a study of blood T cells in healthy people across ages. The second PCR ran roughly 7 to 12 cycles with a sample-barcoded 5' primer and J-beta primers. TCRdb processed the 5' RACE reads anew with MiXCR; each CDR3 protein has one entry. The data show hundreds of thousands of distinct CDR3 sequences, with around 50% seen just once and roughly 24% held by the top ten. V shed 2 bases and J 9 bases; nucleotides not matched to a gene: 10. Per germline, CDR1 DFQATT and CDR2 SNEGSKA (reference sequence). This CDR3 region has 15 residues. V gene TRBV20-1 combines with J gene TRBJ2-1, with 10 bases identical to TRBD2. The clonotype originates from a man aged 35 to 55 in good health. The source material was blood. The CDR3 sequence is CSARSLAGVWGEQFF. CDR3 bases: TGCAGTGCTAGAAGCCTAGCGGGAGTATGGGGTGAGCAGTTCTTC.